The 17 T cell receptor beta chains listed next were all sequenced from one sample in a study of blood T cell repertoires in COVID-19. Data came from immunoSEQ multiplex PCR; TCRdb stores just in-frame clones and leaves some out. The sample has around 160,000 clones; approximately 93% are singletons. The sequencing input was peripheral blood. Receptors were obtained from a woman aged 60-70 years with COVID-19, enrolled during active disease.

The chain has TRBV7-8 and TRBJ2-7; D remains unclear. Germline-derived CDR1 and CDR2 are SGHVS and FQNEAQ. The length of the CDR3 is 14 residues. V lost 1 base, J lost 3 bases, and 10 bases lay in between. In DNA form, the CDR3 reads TGTGCCAGCAGCTTAGAAGAGATAATCTACGAGCAGTACTTC. The encoded protein is CASSLEEIIYEQYF.

Written as DNA, the CDR3 is TGTGCCAGCTCACCGGCGGAGCGAGGGGAGACCCAGTACTTC. This gives the protein CASSPAERGETQYF. This chain uses TRBV18 with TRBJ2-5; a possible D gene is TRBD2 (5 bases). Trimming took off 3 bases at V and 5 bases at J, with 13 bases between the two ends. Germline CDR1 reads KGHSH; CDR2 reads LQKENI. This CDR3 has 14 amino acids.

The rearrangement joins TRBV18 to TRBJ2-2, with 10 bases fitting TRBD1. The CDR3 runs to 16 residues. J gave up 2 bases and V 5 bases, and 5 bases lay outside the gene matches. Germline CDR1 KGHSH, CDR2 LQKENI. Here the CDR3 DNA reads TGTGCCAGCTCAACGACAGGGGGCGTTAACACCGGGGAGCTGTTTTTT. Its protein is CASSTTGGVNTGELFF.

The chain carries TRBV5-1 and TRBJ1-2, with a tentative D call TRBD1 (6 bases). Trimming took off 4 bases at V and 5 bases at J, with 18 bases between the two ends. Germline V CDR1 and CDR2: SGHRS, YFSETQ. The CDR3 runs 15 residues. The CDR3 loop reads CASSDGQPLKYGYTF. The DNA for the CDR3 is TGCGCCAGCAGCGACGGACAGCCACTTAAGTATGGCTACACCTTC. The full variable domain, rest sourced from reference TRBV5-1 and TRBJ1-2, is KAGVTQTPRYLIKTRGQQVTLSCSPISGHRSVSWYQQTPGQGLQFLFEYFSETQRNKGNFPGRFSGRQFSNSRSEMNVSTLELGDSALYLCASSDGQPLKYGYTFGSGTRLTVV.

This chain links TRBV7-6 with TRBJ1-2; D not resolved. This CDR3 has 10 residues. Between the trimmed V and J ends, which lost 9 bases and 5 bases, there was a span of 7 bases. Looked up from germline, CDR1 is SGHVS and CDR2 is FNYEAQ. The CDR3 reads CARCRYGYTF. The CDR3 nucleotides read TGTGCCAGGTGCAGGTATGGCTACACCTTC.

The chain employs TRBV25-1 and TRBJ1-5, with 7 bases identical to TRBD1. V gave up 6 bases and J gave up 3 bases; unmatched junction bases: 11. CDR1 is MGHDK and CDR2 is SYGVNS in the germline V gene. The CDR3 contains 16 residues. The CDR3: CASRPNRGEDNQPQHF. The CDR3, as DNA: TGTGCCAGCAGGCCGAACAGGGGCGAAGACAATCAGCCCCAGCATTTT. The full variable domain, in which reference TRBV25-1 and TRBJ1-5 provide the parts outside the CDR3, is EADIYQTPRYLVIGTGKKITLECSQTMGHDKMYWYQQDPGMELHLIHYSYGVNSTEKGDLSSESTVSRIRTEHFPLTLESARPSHTSQYLCASRPNRGEDNQPQHFGDGTRLSIL.

The chain employs TRBV7-9 and TRBJ2-5, with 8 nucleotides matching TRBD1. This CDR3 region has 13 residues. Looked up from germline, CDR1 is SEHNR and CDR2 is FQNEAQ (reference sequence). The junction had 3 bases not matched to a gene; V was cut back by 5 bases and J by 4 bases. The CDR3 nucleotides are TGTGCCAGCAGCAGGACAGGGACAGAGACCCAGTACTTC. Translation gives CASSRTGTETQYF.

The chain is built from TRBV4-2 and TRBJ1-2; 8 bases line up with TRBD1. Losses at the gene ends were 0 bases for V and 2 bases for J; bases not matched to a gene: 8. The CDR3 consists of 17 residues. Germline V gives CDR1 LGHNA, CDR2 YNFKEQ. The DNA for the CDR3 is TGTGCCAGCAGCCAAGAGCAGATACAGGGGGACAACTATGGCTACACCTTC. Its protein product is CASSQEQIQGDNYGYTF.

The V and J genes are TRBV18 and TRBJ1-1; D remains ambiguous. V lost 5 bases and J lost 0, with 7 bases in between. The germline gives CDR1 KGHSH, CDR2 LQKENI. The CDR3 is 13 amino acids. CDR3 residues: CASSGQLNTEAFF. CDR3 DNA: TGTGCCAGCTCAGGGCAGTTGAACACTGAAGCTTTCTTT.

V and J are TRBV5-8 and TRBJ1-2; TRBD1 aligns across 9 bases. V was clipped by 0 bases and J by 4 bases; unmatched bases: 4. The CDR3 length is 15 residues. Germline V gene data show CDR1 as SGHTS and CDR2 as YDEGEE. CDR3 nucleotides: TGTGCCAGCAGCTTGGCCGGGACAGGGAGCTATGGCTACACCTTC. Translation: CASSLAGTGSYGYTF. The full variable domain, completed using reference TRBV5-8 and TRBJ1-2, is EAGVTQSPTHLIKTRGQQATLRCSPISGHTSVYWYQQALGLGLQFLLWYDEGEERNRGNFPPRFSGRQFPNYSSELNVNALELEDSALYLCASSLAGTGSYGYTFGSGTRLTVV.

This clone was seen only a few times. The chain has TRBV18 and TRBJ1-1; no clear D. The CDR3 is made up of 14 amino acids. Deletions cut 5 bases from V and 6 bases from J, with 16 bases between. From germline, CDR1 is KGHSH and CDR2 LQKENI. Here the CDR3 reads CASSATRPVAEAFF. The CDR3 region has the DNA TGTGCCAGCTCAGCGACTCGCCCGGTAGCTGAAGCTTTCTTT.

A single count supports this clone. The J gene is TRBJ1-2, the V gene TRBV5-5; 7 bases map to TRBD1. This CDR3 spans 15 amino acids. Per germline, CDR1 SGHKS and CDR2 YYEKEE (reference sequence). The V and J ends lost 4 bases and 4 bases, in that order; junction bases with no gene match: 10. This chain's CDR3 is CASSPTGPLVYGYTF. The CDR3 DNA reads as TGTGCCAGCAGCCCGACAGGGCCGCTCGTCTATGGCTACACCTTC.

V is TRBV11-2 and J is TRBJ2-7; D perhaps matches TRBD1 (6 bases). The CDR3 loop spans 16 amino acids. Trimming cost V 3 bases and J 0 bases, with 15 bases left between them. Germline values: CDR1 SGHAT, CDR2 FQNNGV. As DNA, the CDR3 is TGTGCCAGCAGCTTGAACAGGGAGCTCTTCTCCTACGAGCAGTACTTC. Translated, it gives CASSLNRELFSYEQYF.

The chain uses TRBV19 and TRBJ1-1; a possible D gene is TRBD1 (5 bases). The CDR3 runs to 16 residues. V lost 5 bases and J 2 bases, leaving 18 bases between the germline ends. CDR1 is LNHDA and CDR2 is SQIVND in the germline V gene (reference sequence). CDR3 sequence reads: CASSVAGLNANTEAFF. The CDR3 region has the DNA TGTGCCAGTAGTGTGGCAGGGCTTAACGCAAACACTGAAGCTTTCTTT.

The chain uses TRBV5-1 and TRBJ1-4; a possible D gene is TRBD1 (6 bases). This CDR3 is built from 15 residues. The germline V and J ends were trimmed by 0 bases and 8 bases, with 14 bases remaining between them. Germline lookup yields CDR1 SGHRS and CDR2 YFSETQ. The CDR3 DNA sequence: TGCGCCAGCAGCTTGGAGGCAGGGGATGGGGAAAAACTGTTTTTT. Translated: CASSLEAGDGEKLFF.

The chain couples TRBV27 to TRBJ1-5, with no clear D. The CDR3 length is 16 residues. V lost 7 bases, J lost 1 base, and 17 bases lay in between. Germline CDR1 reads MNHEY; CDR2 reads SMNVEV (reference sequence). The CDR3 nucleotides are TGTGCCAGCAACCCTCGCAGGCCCGCCAGCAATCAGCCCCAGCATTTT. Translating it yields CASNPRRPASNQPQHF.

The chain is built from TRBV29-1 and TRBJ1-1; 9 bases are a match to TRBD1. The ends lost 7 bases at V and 1 base at J; junction bases unmatched: 4. Germline V gene sequence: CDR1 SQVTM, CDR2 ANQGSEA. The CDR3 runs to 13 residues. CDR3 loop: CSGATGGNTEAFF. CDR3 bases: TGCAGCGGGGCGACAGGGGGGAACACTGAAGCTTTCTTT.